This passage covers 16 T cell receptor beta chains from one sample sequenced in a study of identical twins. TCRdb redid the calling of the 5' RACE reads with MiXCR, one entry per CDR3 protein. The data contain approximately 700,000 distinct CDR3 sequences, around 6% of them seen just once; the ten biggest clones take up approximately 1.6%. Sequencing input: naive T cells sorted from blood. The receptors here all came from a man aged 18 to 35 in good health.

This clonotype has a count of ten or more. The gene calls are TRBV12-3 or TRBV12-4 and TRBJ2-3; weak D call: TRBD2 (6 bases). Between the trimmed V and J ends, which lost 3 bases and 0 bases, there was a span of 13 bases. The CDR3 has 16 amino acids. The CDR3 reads CASSLSSVTSTDTQYF. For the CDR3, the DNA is TGTGCCAGCAGTTTGTCTAGCGTCACTAGCACAGATACGCAGTATTTT.

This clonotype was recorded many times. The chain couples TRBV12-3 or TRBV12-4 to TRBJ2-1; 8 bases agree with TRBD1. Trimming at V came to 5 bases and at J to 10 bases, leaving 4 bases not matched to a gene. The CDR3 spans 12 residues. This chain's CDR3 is CASSPGTGEQFF. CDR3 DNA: TGTGCCAGCAGTCCCGGGACAGGAGAGCAGTTCTTC.

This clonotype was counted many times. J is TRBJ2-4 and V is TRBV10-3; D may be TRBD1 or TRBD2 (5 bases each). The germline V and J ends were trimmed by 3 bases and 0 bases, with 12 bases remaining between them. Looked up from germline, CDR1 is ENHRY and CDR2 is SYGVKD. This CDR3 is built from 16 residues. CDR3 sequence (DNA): TGTGCCATCAGTGACGGGGCAGTCTTAGCCAAAAACATTCAGTACTTC. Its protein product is CAISDGAVLAKNIQYF.

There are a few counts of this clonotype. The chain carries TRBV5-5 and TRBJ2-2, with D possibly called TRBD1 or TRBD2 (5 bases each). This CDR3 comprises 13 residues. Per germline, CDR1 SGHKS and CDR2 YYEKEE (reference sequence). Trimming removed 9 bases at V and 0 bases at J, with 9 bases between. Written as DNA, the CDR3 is TGTGCCACGAGGGGATCGAACACCGGGGAGCTGTTTTTT. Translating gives CATRGSNTGELFF.

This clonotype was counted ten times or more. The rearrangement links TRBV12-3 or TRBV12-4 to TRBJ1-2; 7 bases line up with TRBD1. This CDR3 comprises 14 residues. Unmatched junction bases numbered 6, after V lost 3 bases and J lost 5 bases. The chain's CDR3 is CASSLVRGGYGYTF. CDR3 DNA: TGTGCCAGCAGTTTGGTCAGGGGGGGATATGGCTACACCTTC.

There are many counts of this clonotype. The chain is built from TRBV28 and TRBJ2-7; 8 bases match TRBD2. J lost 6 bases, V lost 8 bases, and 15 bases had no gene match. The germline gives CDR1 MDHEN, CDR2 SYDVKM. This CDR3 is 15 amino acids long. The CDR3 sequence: CASQSPGTRTPEQYF. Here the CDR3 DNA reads TGTGCCAGCCAAAGTCCAGGGACTAGGACGCCCGAGCAGTACTTC.

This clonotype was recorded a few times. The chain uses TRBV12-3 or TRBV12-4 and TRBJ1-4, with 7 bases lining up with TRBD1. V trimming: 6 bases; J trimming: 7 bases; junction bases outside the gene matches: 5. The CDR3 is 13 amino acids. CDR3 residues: CASRMTGSEKLFF. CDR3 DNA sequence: TGTGCCAGCAGAATGACAGGGTCTGAAAAACTGTTTTTT.

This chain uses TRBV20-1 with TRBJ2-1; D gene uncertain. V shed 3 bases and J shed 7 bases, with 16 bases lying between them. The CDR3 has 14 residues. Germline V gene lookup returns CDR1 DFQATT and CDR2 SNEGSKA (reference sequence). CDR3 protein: CSASVRRLGNEQFF. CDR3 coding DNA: TGCAGTGCTAGTGTCAGACGGCTGGGGAATGAGCAGTTCTTC.

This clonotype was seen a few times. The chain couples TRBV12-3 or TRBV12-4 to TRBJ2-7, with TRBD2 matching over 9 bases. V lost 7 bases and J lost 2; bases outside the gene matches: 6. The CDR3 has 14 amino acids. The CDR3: CASTLAGVAYEQYF. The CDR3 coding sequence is TGTGCCAGCACCTTAGCGGGAGTGGCCTACGAGCAGTACTTC.

DNA for the CDR3: TGTGCCAGCAGCTTAGAGAGACAGCTAACCGGGGAGCTGTTTTTT. It is translated as CASSLERQLTGELFF. The chain is built from TRBV7-8 and TRBJ2-2; weak D call: TRBD1 (5 bases). This CDR3 region has 15 residues. Between the trimmed V and J ends, which lost 1 base and 5 bases, there was a span of 11 bases. Germline V gives CDR1 SGHVS, CDR2 FQNEAQ.

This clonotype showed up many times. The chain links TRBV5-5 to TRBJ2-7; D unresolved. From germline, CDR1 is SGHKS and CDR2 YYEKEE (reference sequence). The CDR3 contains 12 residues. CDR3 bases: TGTGCATCCAAGGGTTCCCGCTACGAGCAGTACGTC. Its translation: CASKGSRYEQYV.

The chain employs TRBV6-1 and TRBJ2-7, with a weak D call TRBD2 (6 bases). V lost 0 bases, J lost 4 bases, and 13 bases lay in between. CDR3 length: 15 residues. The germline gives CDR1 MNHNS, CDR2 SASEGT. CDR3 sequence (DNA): TGTGCCAGCAGTGAAGCTTGGAGGGGACCGTACGAGCAGTACTTC. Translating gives CASSEAWRGPYEQYF.

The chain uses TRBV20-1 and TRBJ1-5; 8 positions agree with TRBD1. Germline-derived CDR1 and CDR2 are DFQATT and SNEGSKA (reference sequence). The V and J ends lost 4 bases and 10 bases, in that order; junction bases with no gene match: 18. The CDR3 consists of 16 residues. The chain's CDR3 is CSAKTTGASRISPQHF. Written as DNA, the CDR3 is TGCAGTGCTAAAACGACAGGGGCCTCCCGAATCAGCCCCCAGCATTTT.

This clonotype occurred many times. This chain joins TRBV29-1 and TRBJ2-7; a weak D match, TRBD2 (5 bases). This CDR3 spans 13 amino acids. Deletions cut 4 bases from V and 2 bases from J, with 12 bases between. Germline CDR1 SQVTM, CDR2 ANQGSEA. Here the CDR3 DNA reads TGCAGCGTTGGGGTCGCGGGCCCCTACGAGCAGTACTTC. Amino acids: CSVGVAGPYEQYF.

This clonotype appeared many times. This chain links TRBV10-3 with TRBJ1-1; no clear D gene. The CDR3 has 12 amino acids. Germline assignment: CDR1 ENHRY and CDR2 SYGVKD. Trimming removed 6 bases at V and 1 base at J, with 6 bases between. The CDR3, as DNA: TGTGCCATCAGAACAACGAACACTGAAGCTTTCTTT. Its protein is CAIRTTNTEAFF.

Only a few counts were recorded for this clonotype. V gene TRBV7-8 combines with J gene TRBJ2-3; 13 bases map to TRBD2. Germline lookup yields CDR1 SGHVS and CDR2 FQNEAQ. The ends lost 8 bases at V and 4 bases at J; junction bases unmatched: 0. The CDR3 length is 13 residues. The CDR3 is CASGLAGADTQYF. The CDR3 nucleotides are TGTGCCAGCGGACTAGCGGGAGCAGATACGCAGTATTTT.